A selection of T cell receptor beta chains follows, all from one sample in a study of Tregs in tolerant kidney transplant recipients. Profiling relied on immunoSEQ multiplex PCR, and the TCRdb table lists in-frame clones only, not all of them. The sample has some 240,000 clones, more than 65% seen once. The source material was CD4+ T cells from blood. The receptors originated from a human donor in good health. CDR3s include the opening cysteine and the closing phenylalanine or tryptophan. A D gene is named only where the DNA matches it firmly. Not all rows give a size; the values are once, few, many and, for expanded clones, a class.

j_gene,v_gene,d_gene,abundance,CDR3aa,CDR3nt
TRBJ2-4,TRBV11-1,NA,NA,CASSLTRTAVNIQYF,TGTGCCAGCAGCTTAACCAGGACAGCCGTAAACATTCAGTACTTC
TRBJ1-2,TRBV6-4,TRBD1,NA,CASRGQVANYGYTF,TGTGCCAGCAGAGGACAGGTAGCTAACTATGGCTACACCTTC
TRBJ1-1,TRBV7-6,TRBD1,NA,CASSLGQARLNTEAFF,TGTGCCAGCAGCTTGGGACAGGCGAGATTGAACACTGAAGCTTTCTTT
TRBJ2-3,TRBV5-6,NA,NA,CASSRFWDFDTDTQYF,TGTGCCAGCAGCCGGTTTTGGGACTTCGACACAGATACGCAGTATTTT
TRBJ2-5,TRBV10-3,NA,NA,CAISEGPAAETQYF,TGTGCCATCAGTGAGGGTCCGGCGGCGGAGACCCAGTACTTC
TRBJ1-1,TRBV19,TRBD1,few,CASSVRGRMNTEAFF,TGTGCCAGTAGTGTCAGGGGGCGAATGAACACTGAAGCTTTCTTT
TRBJ1-1,TRBV30,NA,NA,CAWAREWDGTEAFF,TGTGCCTGGGCGAGGGAGTGGGATGGGACTGAAGCTTTCTTT
TRBJ2-2,TRBV30,TRBD2,NA,CARLADLNTGELFF,TGTGCCCGACTAGCGGACCTGAACACCGGGGAGCTGTTTTTT
TRBJ2-7,TRBV7-9,NA,NA,CASSLVDEQYF,TGTGCCAGCAGCTTAGTGGACGAGCAGTACTTC
TRBJ1-2,TRBV5-6,TRBD1,NA,CASSLGTGGNYGYTF,TGTGCCAGCAGCTTGGGCACAGGGGGGAACTATGGCTACACCTTC
TRBJ1-1,TRBV7-9,TRBD1,NA,CASSLHGTGGTEAFF,TGTGCCAGCAGCTTGCACGGGACAGGGGGCACTGAAGCTTTCTTT
TRBJ1-1,TRBV5-5,NA,NA,CASSLARADLNTEAFF,TGTGCCAGCAGCTTGGCCCGGGCAGACTTGAACACTGAAGCTTTCTTT
TRBJ2-2,TRBV7-9,TRBD1,NA,CASSVHGTGLPGELFF,TGTGCCAGCAGCGTACATGGGACAGGGCTGCCCGGGGAGCTGTTTTTT
TRBJ2-2,TRBV5-6,TRBD2,once,CASSLRLAGGPNTGELFF,TGTGCCAGCAGCTTACGGCTAGCGGGAGGGCCAAACACCGGGGAGCTGTTTTTT
TRBJ2-1,TRBV9,TRBD2,NA,CASSGREGWDNEQFF,TGTGCCAGCAGCGGACGGGAGGGTTGGGACAATGAGCAGTTCTTC
TRBJ2-3,TRBV7-9,NA,NA,CASSLEVGSSSF,TGTGCCAGCAGCTTAGAGGTCGGTTCAAGCAGTTTT
TRBJ1-3,TRBV5-1,NA,few,CASSLEPASGNTIYF,TGCGCCAGCAGCTTGGAGCCCGCCTCTGGAAACACCATATATTTT
TRBJ2-3,TRBV29-1,NA,NA,CSVEAGSDTQYF,TGCAGCGTTGAAGCAGGGTCAGATACGCAGTATTTT
TRBJ2-7,TRBV6-1,NA,NA,CASSSEHDYEQYF,TGTGCCAGCTCGAGCGAACATGACTACGAGCAGTACTTC
TRBJ2-3,TRBV29-1,TRBD2,NA,CSVEPGGVTDTQYF,TGCAGCGTTGAACCGGGAGGGGTGACAGATACGCAGTATTTT
TRBJ2-6,TRBV5-1,NA,NA,CASSLATGPGLKTGANVLTF,TGCGCCAGCAGCTTGGCCACTGGACCAGGGCTGAAGACTGGGGCCAACGTCCTGACTTTC
TRBJ1-5,TRBV15,NA,NA,CATSRAQGEPQHF,TGTGCCACCAGCAGAGCACAGGGAGAGCCCCAGCATTTT
TRBJ1-5,TRBV2,TRBD1,NA,CASSTTGGGNQPQHF,TGTGCCAGCAGCACCACAGGGGGTGGCAATCAGCCCCAGCATTTT
TRBJ2-7,TRBV10-3,NA,NA,CAISEPTYEQYF,TGTGCCATCAGTGAGCCCACCTACGAGCAGTACTTC
TRBJ1-1,TRBV30,NA,NA,CAWSAGITEAFF,TGTGCCTGGAGCGCGGGGATCACTGAAGCTTTCTTT
TRBJ2-3,TRBV7-2,NA,once,CASSSQGGDGADTQYF,TGTGCCAGCAGCTCCCAGGGGGGAGACGGTGCAGATACGCAGTATTTT
TRBJ1-3,TRBV29-1,NA,NA,CSAGRANGNTIYF,TGCAGCGCAGGACGGGCGAATGGAAACACCATATATTTT
TRBJ2-7,TRBV27,NA,NA,CASSLSSGLLYEQYF,TGTGCCAGCAGTTTATCTTCCGGACTACTTTACGAGCAGTACTTC
TRBJ1-5,TRBV27,NA,NA,CASSLQGLNQPQHF,TGTGCCAGCAGTCTACAGGGATTAAATCAGCCCCAGCATTTT
TRBJ1-5,TRBV27,NA,NA,CASSPSGGSNQPQHF,TGTGCCAGCAGTCCCTCGGGGGGGAGCAATCAGCCCCAGCATTTT
TRBJ1-1,TRBV6-5,NA,NA,CASSYEAGRGNTEAFF,TGTGCCAGCAGTTACGAAGCTGGGAGAGGGAACACTGAAGCTTTCTTT
TRBJ2-7,TRBV7-9,TRBD1,NA,CASSLGQGAGYEQYF,TGTGCCAGCAGCTTAGGACAGGGGGCGGGCTACGAGCAGTACTTC
TRBJ2-7,TRBV7-8,NA,once,CASSHHPGRVDSYEQYF,TGTGCCAGCAGCCACCATCCGGGCAGGGTTGATTCCTACGAGCAGTACTTC
TRBJ1-3,TRBV29-1,TRBD1,once,CSVNRDRARGSGNTIYF,TGCAGCGTGAACCGGGACAGGGCCCGAGGCTCTGGAAACACCATATATTTT
TRBJ1-5,TRBV10-1,NA,NA,CASSESTGHAEGSPLSNQPQHF,TGCGCCAGCAGTGAGTCAACAGGGCATGCTGAGGGCTCACCTCTTAGCAATCAGCCCCAGCATTTT
TRBJ1-2,TRBV29-1,TRBD1,once,CSVGRTGLGYTF,TGCAGCGTTGGTCGGACAGGGCTGGGCTACACCTTC
TRBJ2-7,TRBV5-5,TRBD1,few,CASSWDREGEQYF,TGTGCCAGCAGCTGGGACAGGGAGGGCGAGCAGTACTTC
TRBJ2-7,TRBV10-3,NA,once,CATGRGGGNEQYF,TGTGCCACTGGGAGGGGAGGGGGCAACGAGCAGTACTTC
TRBJ1-4,TRBV10-2,NA,NA,CASSERGSKLFF,TGCGCCAGCAGTGAGAGGGGGTCCAAACTGTTTTTT
TRBJ2-1,TRBV6-1,TRBD2,NA,CASSMASGGYEQFF,TGTGCCAGCAGTATGGCTAGCGGGGGCTATGAGCAGTTCTTC
TRBJ1-2,TRBV6-5,NA,NA,CASRARVSGYTF,TGTGCCAGCAGAGCGAGGGTTTCGGGCTACACCTTC
TRBJ1-2,TRBV19,TRBD1,NA,CASSIARDSPNYGYTF,TGTGCCAGTAGTATAGCGCGGGACAGCCCTAACTATGGCTACACCTTC
TRBJ2-3,TRBV5-1,TRBD2,few,CASKAGGGSSTDTQYF,TGCGCCAGCAAGGCGGGAGGGGGCTCTAGCACAGATACGCAGTATTTT
TRBJ1-3,TRBV7-9,NA,NA,CASRLGASGNTIYF,TGTGCCAGCAGGTTAGGGGCCTCTGGAAACACCATATATTTT
TRBJ2-4,TRBV5-4,TRBD1,once,CASSPGTGLAKNIQYF,TGTGCCAGCAGCCCTGGGACAGGACTAGCCAAAAACATTCAGTACTTC
TRBJ1-6,TRBV7-9,NA,few,CASSLEGNSPLHF,TGTGCCAGCAGCTTAGAAGGGAATTCACCCCTCCACTTT
TRBJ1-5,TRBV7-8,NA,NA,CASSLVRVGGNQPQHF,TGTGCCAGCAGCTTAGTTCGAGTCGGCGGGAATCAGCCCCAGCATTTT
TRBJ1-2,TRBV9,TRBD1,few,CASSAQGRANYGYTF,TGTGCCAGCAGCGCACAGGGGAGGGCTAACTATGGCTACACCTTC
TRBJ1-3,TRBV5-1,TRBD1,NA,CASSLEWDRVSGNTIYF,TGCGCCAGCAGCTTGGAGTGGGACAGGGTCTCTGGAAACACCATATATTTT
TRBJ2-3,TRBV5-1,NA,NA,CASTQGSTDTQYF,TGCGCCAGCACCCAGGGATCCACAGATACGCAGTATTTT
TRBJ2-3,TRBV6-5,NA,NA,CATSKGADTQYF,TGTGCCACTTCTAAGGGGGCAGATACGCAGTATTTT
TRBJ2-7,TRBV5-1,TRBD1,NA,CASSTTGTGVPYEQYF,TGCGCCAGCAGCACAACCGGGACAGGGGTTCCCTACGAGCAGTACTTC
TRBJ2-7,TRBV25-1,NA,NA,CASSALGGYSYEQYF,TGTGCCAGCAGTGCCCTCGGAGGGTACTCCTACGAGCAGTACTTC
TRBJ1-5,TRBV4-1,TRBD1,NA,CASSQTGQNQPQHF,TGCGCCAGCAGCCAAACGGGACAGAATCAGCCCCAGCATTTT
TRBJ1-2,TRBV11-2,NA,NA,CASSLHPSSNYGYTF,TGTGCCAGCAGCTTACACCCGTCCAGCAACTATGGCTACACCTTC
TRBJ2-3,TRBV15,NA,once,CATSRDRERAAQYF,TGTGCCACCAGCAGAGATCGGGAGCGGGCGGCCCAGTATTTT
TRBJ1-1,TRBV5-5,NA,NA,CASSLGDTEAFF,TGTGCCAGCAGCTTGGGGGACACTGAAGCTTTCTTT